The clone carrying this T cell receptor (beta chain) was observed many times. The antigen is not known. The entry originates in a study of CD8 T cells in ankylosing spondylitis. In making TCR beta libraries, quantitative 5'-RACE with molecular barcodes was used. TCRdb analysed the 5' RACE reads with MiXCR anew, one entry per CDR3 protein. Among around 42,000 distinct CDR3 sequences, 2.5% to 3% were seen once, and the ten largest hold approximately 4.3%. The junction had 5 bases not matched to a gene; V was cut back by 0 bases and J by 7 bases. The CDR3 covers 15 residues. Germline V gene sequence: CDR1 SGDLS, CDR2 YYNGEE. Study observations and caveats: Blood from ankylosing spondylitis patients appeared to carry a characteristic roughly 8-variant TCR beta motif. Clones linked to disease, bearing a CD8+ phenotype, were relatively rare in peripheral blood. Reportedly, disease-linked clones are significantly enriched in ankylosing spondylitis patients' matched synovial fluid.

The V and J genes are TRBV9 and TRBJ2-1, with 9 positions matching TRBD1. The sequenced material came from blood, either unsorted or a sorted T cell fraction (not recorded which). The TCR sequence derives from a male donor with ankylosing spondylitis or in good health (not recorded which). The CDR3: CASSVGGDRENEQFF. Here the CDR3 DNA reads TGTGCCAGCAGCGTAGGCGGGGACAGGGAAAATGAGCAGTTCTTC.